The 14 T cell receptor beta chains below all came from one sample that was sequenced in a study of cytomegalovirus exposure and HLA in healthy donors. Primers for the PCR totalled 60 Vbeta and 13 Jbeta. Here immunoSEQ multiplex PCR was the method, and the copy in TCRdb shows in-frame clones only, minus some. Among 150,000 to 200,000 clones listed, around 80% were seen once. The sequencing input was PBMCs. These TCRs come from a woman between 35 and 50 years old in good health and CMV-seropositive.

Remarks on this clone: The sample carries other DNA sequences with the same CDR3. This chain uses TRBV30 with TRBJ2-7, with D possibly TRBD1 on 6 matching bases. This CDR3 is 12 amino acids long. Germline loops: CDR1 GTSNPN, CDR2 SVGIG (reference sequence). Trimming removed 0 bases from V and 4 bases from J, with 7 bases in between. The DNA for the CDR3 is TGTGCCTGGAGTGTACAGGGTTACGAGCAGTACTTC. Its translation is CAWSVQGYEQYF.

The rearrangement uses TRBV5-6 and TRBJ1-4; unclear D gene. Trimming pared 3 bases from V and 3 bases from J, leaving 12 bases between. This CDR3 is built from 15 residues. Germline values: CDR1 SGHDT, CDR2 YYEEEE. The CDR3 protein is CASSSRFGPNEKLFF. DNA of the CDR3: TGTGCCAGCAGCTCACGTTTTGGGCCTAATGAAAAACTGTTTTTT.

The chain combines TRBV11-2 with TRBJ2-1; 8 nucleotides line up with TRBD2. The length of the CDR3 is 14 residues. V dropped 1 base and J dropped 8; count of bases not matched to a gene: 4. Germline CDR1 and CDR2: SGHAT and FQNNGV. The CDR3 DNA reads TGTGCCAGCAGCTTAGTTACTAGCGGAGATGAGCAGTTCTTC. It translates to CASSLVTSGDEQFF. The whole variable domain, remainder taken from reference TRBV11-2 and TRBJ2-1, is EAGVAQSPRYKIIEKRQSVAFWCNPISGHATLYWYQQILGQGPKLLIQFQNNGVVDDSQLPKDRFSAERLKGVDSTLKIQPAKLEDSAVYLCASSLVTSGDEQFFGPGTRLTVL.

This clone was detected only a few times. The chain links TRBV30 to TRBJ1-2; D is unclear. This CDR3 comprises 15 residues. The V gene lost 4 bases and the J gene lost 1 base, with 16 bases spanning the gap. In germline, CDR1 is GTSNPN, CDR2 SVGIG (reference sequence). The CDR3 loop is CAWISVGSLNYGYTF. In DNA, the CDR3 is TGTGCCTGGATTTCCGTCGGTTCTCTTAACTATGGCTACACCTTC.

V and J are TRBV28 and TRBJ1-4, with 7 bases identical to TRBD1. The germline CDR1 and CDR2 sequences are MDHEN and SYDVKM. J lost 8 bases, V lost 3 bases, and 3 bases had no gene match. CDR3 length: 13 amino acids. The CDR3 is CASSLGTVEKLFF. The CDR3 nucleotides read TGTGCCAGCAGTTTGGGGACAGTAGAAAAACTGTTTTTT.

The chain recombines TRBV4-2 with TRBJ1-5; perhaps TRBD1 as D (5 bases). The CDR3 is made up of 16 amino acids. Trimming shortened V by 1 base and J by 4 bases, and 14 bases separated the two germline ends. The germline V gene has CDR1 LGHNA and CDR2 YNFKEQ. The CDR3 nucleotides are TGTGCCAGCAGCCAAGTTCAACAGGACATTAATCAGCCCCAGCATTTT. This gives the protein CASSQVQQDINQPQHF.

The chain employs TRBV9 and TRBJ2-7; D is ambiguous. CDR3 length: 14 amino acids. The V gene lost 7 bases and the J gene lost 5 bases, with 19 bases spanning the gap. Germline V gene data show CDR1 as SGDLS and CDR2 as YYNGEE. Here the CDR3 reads CASSRSGVTNEQYF. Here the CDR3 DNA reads TGTGCCAGCTCCCGGTCCGGTGTGACAAACGAGCAGTACTTC. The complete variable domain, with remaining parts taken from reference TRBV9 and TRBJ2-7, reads DSGVTQTPKHLITATGQRVTLRCSPRSGDLSVYWYQQSLDQGLQFLIQYYNGEERAKGNILERFSAQQFPDLHSELNLSSLELGDSALYFCASSRSGVTNEQYFGPGTRLTVT.

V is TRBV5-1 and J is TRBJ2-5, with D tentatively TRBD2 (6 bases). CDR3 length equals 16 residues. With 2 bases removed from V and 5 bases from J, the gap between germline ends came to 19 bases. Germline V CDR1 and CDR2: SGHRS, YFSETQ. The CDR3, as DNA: TGCGCCAGCAGCTTAACGCCCTTTGGGGGGAGTGAGACCCAGTACTTC. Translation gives CASSLTPFGGSETQYF.

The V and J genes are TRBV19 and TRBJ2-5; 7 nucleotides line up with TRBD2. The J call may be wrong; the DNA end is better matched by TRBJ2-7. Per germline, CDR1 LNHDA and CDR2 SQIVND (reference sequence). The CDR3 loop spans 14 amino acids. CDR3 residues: CASSLAGDSYEQYF. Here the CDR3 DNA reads TGTGCCAGTAGTTTAGCGGGTGACTCCTACGAGCAGTACTTC.

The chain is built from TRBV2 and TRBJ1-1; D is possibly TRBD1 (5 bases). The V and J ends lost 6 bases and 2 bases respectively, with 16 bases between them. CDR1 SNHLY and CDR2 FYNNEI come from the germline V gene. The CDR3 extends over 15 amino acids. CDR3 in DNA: TGTGCCAGCAGGGGGGGGGACGGAGTTAACACTGAAGCTTTCTTT. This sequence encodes CASRGGDGVNTEAFF.

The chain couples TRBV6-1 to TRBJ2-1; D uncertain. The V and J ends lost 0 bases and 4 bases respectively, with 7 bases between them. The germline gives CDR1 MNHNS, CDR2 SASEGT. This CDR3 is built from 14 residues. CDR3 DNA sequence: TGTGCCAGCAGTGAAGCGTGGCAGTACAATGAGCAGTTCTTC. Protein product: CASSEAWQYNEQFF.

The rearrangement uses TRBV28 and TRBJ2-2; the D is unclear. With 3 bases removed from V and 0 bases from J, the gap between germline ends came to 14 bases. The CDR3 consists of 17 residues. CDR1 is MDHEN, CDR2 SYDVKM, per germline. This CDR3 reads CASSFFLDITNTGELFF. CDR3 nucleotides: TGTGCCAGCAGTTTCTTCCTTGACATAACGAACACCGGGGAGCTGTTTTTT.

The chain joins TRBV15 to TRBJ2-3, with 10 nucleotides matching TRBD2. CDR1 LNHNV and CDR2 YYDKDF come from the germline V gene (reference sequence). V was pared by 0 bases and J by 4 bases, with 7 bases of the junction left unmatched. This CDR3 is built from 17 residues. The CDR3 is CATSRDLLAGASDTQYF. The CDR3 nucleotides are TGTGCCACCAGCAGAGATCTCCTAGCGGGAGCTTCAGATACGCAGTATTTT.

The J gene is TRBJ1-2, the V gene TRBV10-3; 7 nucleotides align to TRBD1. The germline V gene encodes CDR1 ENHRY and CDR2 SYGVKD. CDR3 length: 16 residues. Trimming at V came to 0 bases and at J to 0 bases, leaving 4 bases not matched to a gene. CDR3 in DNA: TGTGCCATCAGTGAGTCGGGGACAGTACCTAACTATGGCTACACCTTC. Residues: CAISESGTVPNYGYTF.